What follows describes a single T cell receptor (beta chain). Some clones are missing from TCRdb's copy, which holds only in-frame ones; the method was immunoSEQ multiplex PCR. The profile shows around 32,000 clones, roughly 95% of them singletons. The data belong to a study of circulating and synovial CD4+ cells in juvenile arthritis. The trim removed 7 bases at V and 8 bases at J, leaving 7 bases unmatched. CDR1 is MNHEY, CDR2 SVGAGI, per germline. CDR3 length equals 13 residues. The TCR sequence derives from a human donor with juvenile idiopathic arthritis. The sequenced material came from CD4+ T cells from blood. The J gene is TRBJ1-2, the V gene TRBV6-5, with 10 bases lining up with TRBD1. The DNA for the CDR3 is TGTGCCAGCACCAGGGGACAGGGGACCGGCTACACCTTC. Protein product: CASTRGQGTGYTF.